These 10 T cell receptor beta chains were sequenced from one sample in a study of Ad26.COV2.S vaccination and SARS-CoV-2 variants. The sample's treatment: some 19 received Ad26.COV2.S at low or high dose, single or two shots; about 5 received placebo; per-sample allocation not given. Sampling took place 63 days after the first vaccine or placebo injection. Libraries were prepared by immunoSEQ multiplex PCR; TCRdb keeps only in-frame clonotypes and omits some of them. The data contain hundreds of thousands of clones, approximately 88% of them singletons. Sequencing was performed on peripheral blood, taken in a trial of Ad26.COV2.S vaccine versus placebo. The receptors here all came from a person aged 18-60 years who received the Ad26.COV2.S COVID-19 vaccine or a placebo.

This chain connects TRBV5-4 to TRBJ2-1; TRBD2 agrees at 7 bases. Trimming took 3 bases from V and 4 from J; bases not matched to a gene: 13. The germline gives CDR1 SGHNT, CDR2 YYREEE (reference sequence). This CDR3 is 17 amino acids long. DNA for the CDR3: TGTGCCAGCAGCTCCAGGACTAGATCAGGCGGATACAATGAGCAGTTCTTC. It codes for CASSSRTRSGGYNEQFF. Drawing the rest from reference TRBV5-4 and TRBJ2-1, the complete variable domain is ETGVTQSPTHLIKTRGQQVTLRCSSQSGHNTVSWYQQALGQGPQFIFQYYREEENGRGNFPPRFSGLQFPNYSSELNVNALELDDSALYLCASSSRTRSGGYNEQFFGPGTRLTVL.

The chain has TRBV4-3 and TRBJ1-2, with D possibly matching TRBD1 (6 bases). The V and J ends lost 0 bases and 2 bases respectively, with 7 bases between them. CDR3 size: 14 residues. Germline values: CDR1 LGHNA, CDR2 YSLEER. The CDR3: CASSQEGGNYGYTF. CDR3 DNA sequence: TGCGCCAGCAGCCAAGAAGGGGGAAACTATGGCTACACCTTC.

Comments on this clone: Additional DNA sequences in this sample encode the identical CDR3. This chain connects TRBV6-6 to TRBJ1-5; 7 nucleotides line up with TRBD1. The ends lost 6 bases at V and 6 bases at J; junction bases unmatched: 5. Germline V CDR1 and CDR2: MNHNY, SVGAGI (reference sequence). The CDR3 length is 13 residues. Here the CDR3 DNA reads TGTGCCAGCAGGAGACAGGGAAGTCAGCCCCAGCATTTT. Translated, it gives CASRRQGSQPQHF.

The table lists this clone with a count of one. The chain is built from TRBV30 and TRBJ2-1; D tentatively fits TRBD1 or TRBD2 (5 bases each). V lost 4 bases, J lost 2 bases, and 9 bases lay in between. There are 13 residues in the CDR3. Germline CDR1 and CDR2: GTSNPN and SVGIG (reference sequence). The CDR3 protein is CAWTPGPYNEQFF. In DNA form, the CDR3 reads TGTGCCTGGACCCCGGGACCCTACAATGAGCAGTTCTTC.

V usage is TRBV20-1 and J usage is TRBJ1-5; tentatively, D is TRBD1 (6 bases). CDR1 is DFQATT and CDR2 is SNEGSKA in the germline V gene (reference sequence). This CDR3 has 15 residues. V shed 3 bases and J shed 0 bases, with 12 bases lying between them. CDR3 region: CSASRGGSSNQPQHF. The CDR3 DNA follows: TGCAGTGCTAGTAGAGGGGGTAGTAGCAATCAGCCCCAGCATTTT.

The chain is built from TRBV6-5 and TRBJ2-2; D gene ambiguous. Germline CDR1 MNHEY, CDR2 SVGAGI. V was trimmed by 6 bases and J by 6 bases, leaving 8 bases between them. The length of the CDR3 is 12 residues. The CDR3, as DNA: TGTGCCAGCAGGGCATCGGCCGGGGAGCTGTTTTTT. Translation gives CASRASAGELFF.

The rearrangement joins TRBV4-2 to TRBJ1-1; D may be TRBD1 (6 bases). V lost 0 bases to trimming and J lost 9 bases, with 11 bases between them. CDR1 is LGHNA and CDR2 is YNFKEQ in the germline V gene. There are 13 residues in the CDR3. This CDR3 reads CASSQERGGKAFF. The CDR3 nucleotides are TGTGCCAGCAGCCAAGAGAGGGGGGGCAAAGCTTTCTTT.

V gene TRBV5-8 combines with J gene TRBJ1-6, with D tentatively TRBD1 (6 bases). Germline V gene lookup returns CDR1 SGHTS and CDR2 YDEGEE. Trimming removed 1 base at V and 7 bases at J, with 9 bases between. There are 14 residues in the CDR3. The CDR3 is CASSLHRENSPLHF. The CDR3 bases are TGTGCCAGCAGCTTGCACAGGGAAAATTCACCCCTCCACTTT.

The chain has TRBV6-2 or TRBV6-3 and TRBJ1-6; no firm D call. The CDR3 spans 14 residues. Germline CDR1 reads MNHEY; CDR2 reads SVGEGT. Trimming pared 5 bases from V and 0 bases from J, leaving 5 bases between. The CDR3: CASSGSSYNSPLHF. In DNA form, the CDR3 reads TGTGCCAGCAGTGGGAGCTCCTATAATTCACCCCTCCACTTT.

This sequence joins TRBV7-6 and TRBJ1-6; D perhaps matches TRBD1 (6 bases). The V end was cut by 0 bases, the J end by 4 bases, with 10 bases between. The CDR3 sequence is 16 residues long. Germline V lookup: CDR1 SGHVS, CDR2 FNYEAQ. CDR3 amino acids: CASSLAQGQYNSPLHF. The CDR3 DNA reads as TGTGCCAGCAGCTTAGCGCAGGGGCAATATAATTCACCCCTCCACTTT.